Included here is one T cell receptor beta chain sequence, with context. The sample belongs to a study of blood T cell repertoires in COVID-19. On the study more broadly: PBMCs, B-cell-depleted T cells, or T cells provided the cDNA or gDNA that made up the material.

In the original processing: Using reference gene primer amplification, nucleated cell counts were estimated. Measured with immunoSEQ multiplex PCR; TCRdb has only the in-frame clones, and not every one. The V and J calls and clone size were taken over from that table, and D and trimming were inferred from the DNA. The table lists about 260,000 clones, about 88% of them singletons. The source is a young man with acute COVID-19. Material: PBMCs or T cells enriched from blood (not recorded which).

The CDR3 DNA is TGTGCCAGCTCACCAGGCCACGGGGAAGGGGAGACCCAGTACTTC. Translation gives CASSPGHGEGETQYF. The chain uses TRBV18 and TRBJ2-5; weak D call: TRBD2 (5 bases). CDR1 and CDR2 (germline): KGHSH, LQKENI. The CDR3 length is 15 residues. Between the trimmed V and J ends, which lost 2 bases and 5 bases, there was a span of 15 bases.